These 7 T cell receptor beta chains were all obtained from the same sample, sequenced in a study of cytomegalovirus exposure and HLA in healthy donors. The PCR used 60 Vbeta and 13 Jbeta primers. Profiling relied on immunoSEQ multiplex PCR, and the TCRdb table lists in-frame clones only, not all of them. The repertoire holds about 93,000 clones, with 82% as singletons. Sequenced sample: PBMCs. Source of these receptors: a middle-aged man in good health and CMV-seronegative.

This clone occurred a few times. The chain is built from TRBV30 and TRBJ1-5, with TRBD1 identical over 7 bases. Germline CDR1 reads GTSNPN; CDR2 reads SVGIG (reference sequence). This CDR3 has 13 amino acids. The junction had 4 bases not matched to a gene; V was cut back by 2 bases and J by 6 bases. CDR3 loop: CAWSRQGAQPQHF. In DNA form, the CDR3 reads TGTGCCTGGAGTCGACAGGGAGCTCAGCCCCAGCATTTT.

This clone was detected a few times. The chain uses TRBV4-1 and TRBJ1-1; 7 nucleotides match TRBD1. CDR1 is MGHRA and CDR2 is YSYEKL in the germline V gene. The CDR3 sequence is 15 residues long. V shed 3 bases, J shed 2 bases, and the junction held 6 bases outside the gene matches. CDR3 loop: CASSHPGTVNTEAFF. CDR3 DNA sequence: TGCGCCAGCAGCCACCCCGGGACAGTCAACACTGAAGCTTTCTTT.

This clone was seen a handful of times. V and J are TRBV4-1 and TRBJ1-4; D is possibly TRBD1 (6 bases). The CDR3 is 16 amino acids. Trimming took 1 base from V and 7 from J, leaving 16 bases between them. Germline lookup yields CDR1 MGHRA and CDR2 YSYEKL. In DNA form, the CDR3 reads TGCGCCAGCAGCCAAGCTCCTGGACAGTCAAGTGAAAAACTGTTTTTT. Its translation is CASSQAPGQSSEKLFF.

The genes are TRBV28 and TRBJ1-5; TRBD1 agrees at 9 bases. Germline lookup yields CDR1 MDHEN and CDR2 SYDVKM. V was clipped by 6 bases and J by 5 bases; unmatched bases: 2. CDR3 length equals 13 residues. CDR3 DNA sequence: TGTGCCAGCAGGAGGACAGGGGATCAGCCCCAGCATTTT. Protein: CASRRTGDQPQHF.

The genes are TRBV23-1 and TRBJ2-1, with 10 bases that match TRBD2. TRBV23-1 falls under the ORF class, with uncertain function. J was trimmed by 1 base and V by 0 bases; bases with no gene match: 12. The CDR3 sequence is 20 residues long. CDR3 in amino acids: CASSQSDSGRPPRSYNEQFF. Here the CDR3 DNA reads TGCGCCAGCAGTCAATCGGATAGCGGGAGGCCCCCTCGTTCCTACAATGAGCAGTTCTTC.

The V call is TRBV14, the J call TRBJ1-1; TRBD1 matches 8 bases. Germline lookup yields CDR1 SGHDN and CDR2 FVKESK. CDR3 size: 14 residues. V shed 2 bases and J 8 bases; nucleotides not matched to a gene: 7. The CDR3 spells CASSQLTGTGEAFF. The DNA of the CDR3 is TGTGCCAGCAGCCAACTCACCGGGACAGGCGAAGCTTTCTTT.

The rearrangement links TRBV7-2 to TRBJ1-5; D is undetermined. The CDR3 length is 13 residues. Germline assignment: CDR1 SGHTA and CDR2 FQGNSA. V was shortened by 5 bases and J by 2 bases, with 7 bases between the two germline ends. CDR3 coding DNA: TGTGCCAGCAGCCCGGTAGGCAATCAGCCCCAGCATTTT. This gives the protein CASSPVGNQPQHF.